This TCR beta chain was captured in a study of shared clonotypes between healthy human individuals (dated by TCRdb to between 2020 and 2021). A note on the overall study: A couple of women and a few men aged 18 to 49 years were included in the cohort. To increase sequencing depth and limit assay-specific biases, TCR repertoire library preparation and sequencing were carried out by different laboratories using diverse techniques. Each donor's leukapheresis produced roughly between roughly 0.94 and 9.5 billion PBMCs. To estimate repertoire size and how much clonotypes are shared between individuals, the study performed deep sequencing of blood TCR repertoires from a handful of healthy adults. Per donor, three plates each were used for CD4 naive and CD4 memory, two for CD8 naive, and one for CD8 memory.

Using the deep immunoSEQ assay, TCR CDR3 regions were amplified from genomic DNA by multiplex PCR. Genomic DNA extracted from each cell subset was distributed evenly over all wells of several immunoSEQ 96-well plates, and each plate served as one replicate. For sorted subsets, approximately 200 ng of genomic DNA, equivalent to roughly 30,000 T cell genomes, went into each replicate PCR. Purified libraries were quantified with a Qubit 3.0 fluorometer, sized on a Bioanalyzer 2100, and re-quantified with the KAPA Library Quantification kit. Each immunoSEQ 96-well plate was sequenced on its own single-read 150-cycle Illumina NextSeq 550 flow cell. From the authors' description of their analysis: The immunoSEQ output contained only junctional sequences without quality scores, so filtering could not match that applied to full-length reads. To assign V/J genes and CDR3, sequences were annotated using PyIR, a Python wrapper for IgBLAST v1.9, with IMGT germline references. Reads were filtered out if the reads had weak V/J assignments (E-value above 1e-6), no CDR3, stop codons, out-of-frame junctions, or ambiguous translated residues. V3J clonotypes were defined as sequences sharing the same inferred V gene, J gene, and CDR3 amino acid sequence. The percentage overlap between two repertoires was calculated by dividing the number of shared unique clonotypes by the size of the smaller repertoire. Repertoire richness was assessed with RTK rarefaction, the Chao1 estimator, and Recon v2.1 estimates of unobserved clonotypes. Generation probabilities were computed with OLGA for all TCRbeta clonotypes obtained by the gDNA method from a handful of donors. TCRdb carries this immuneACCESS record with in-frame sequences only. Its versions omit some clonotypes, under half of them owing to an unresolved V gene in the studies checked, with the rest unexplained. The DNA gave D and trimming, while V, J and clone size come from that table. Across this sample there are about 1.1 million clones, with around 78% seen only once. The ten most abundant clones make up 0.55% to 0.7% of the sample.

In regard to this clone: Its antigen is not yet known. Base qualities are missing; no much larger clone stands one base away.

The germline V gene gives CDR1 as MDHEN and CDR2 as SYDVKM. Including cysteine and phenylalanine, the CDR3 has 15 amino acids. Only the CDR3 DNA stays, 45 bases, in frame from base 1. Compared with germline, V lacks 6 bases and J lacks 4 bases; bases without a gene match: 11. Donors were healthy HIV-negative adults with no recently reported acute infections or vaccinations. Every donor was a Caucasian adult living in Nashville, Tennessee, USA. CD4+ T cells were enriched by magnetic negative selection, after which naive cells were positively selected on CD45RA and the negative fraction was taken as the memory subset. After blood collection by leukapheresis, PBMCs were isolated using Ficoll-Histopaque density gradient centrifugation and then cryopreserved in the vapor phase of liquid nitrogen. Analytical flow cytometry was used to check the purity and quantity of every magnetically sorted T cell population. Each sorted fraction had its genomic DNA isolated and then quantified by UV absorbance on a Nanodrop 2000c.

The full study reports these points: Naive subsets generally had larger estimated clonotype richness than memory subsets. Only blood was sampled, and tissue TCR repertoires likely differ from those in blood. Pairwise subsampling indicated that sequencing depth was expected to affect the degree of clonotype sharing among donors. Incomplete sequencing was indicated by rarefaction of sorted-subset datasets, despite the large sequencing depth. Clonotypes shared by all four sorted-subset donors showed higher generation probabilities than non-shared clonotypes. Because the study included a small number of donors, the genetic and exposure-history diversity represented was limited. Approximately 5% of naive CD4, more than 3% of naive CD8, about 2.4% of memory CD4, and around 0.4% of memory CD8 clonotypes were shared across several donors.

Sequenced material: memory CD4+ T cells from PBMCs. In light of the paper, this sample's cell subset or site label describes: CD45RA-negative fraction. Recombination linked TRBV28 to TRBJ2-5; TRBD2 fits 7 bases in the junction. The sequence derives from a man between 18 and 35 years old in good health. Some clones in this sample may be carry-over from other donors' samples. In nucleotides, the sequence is TGTGCCAGCAGCTCGACCGGGAGGACTGGAGAGACCCAGTACTTC. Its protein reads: CASSSTGRTGETQYF.